One TCR beta chain is described in this entry. Clones were read by immunoSEQ multiplex PCR, and TCRdb kept only the in-frame ones, dropping some. The data show a few hundred thousand clones, 70% to 90% seen once. These data are taken from a study of blood T cell repertoires in COVID-19. Cohort 3 donors were reported recovered after two negative PCRs, clearance, or symptom resolution. This CDR3 contains 15 residues. CDR1 and CDR2 (germline): SGHTS, YDEGEE. Trimming at V came to 3 bases and at J to 2 bases, leaving 5 bases not matched to a gene. The V and J genes are TRBV5-8 and TRBJ2-3, with 8 nucleotides matching TRBD2. This receptor was obtained from a man aged 25-45 years who had recovered from COVID-19. Sequencing was carried out using PBMCs or T cells enriched from blood (not recorded which). The CDR3 nucleotides read TGTGCCAGCAGCTCCCGGGGGGGGTACACAGATACGCAGTATTTT. The encoded protein is CASSSRGGYTDTQYF.